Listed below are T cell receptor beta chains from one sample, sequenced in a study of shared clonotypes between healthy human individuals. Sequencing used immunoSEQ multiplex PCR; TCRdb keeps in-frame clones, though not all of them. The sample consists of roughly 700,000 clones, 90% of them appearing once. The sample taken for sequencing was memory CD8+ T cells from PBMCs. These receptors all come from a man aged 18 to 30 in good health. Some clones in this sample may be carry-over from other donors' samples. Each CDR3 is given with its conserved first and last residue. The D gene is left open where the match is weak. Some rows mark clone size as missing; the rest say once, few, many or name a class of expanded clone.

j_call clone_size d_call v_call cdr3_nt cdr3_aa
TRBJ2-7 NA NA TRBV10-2 TGCGCCAGCAGTGATAGTCGGCCATCCTACGAGCAGTACTTC CASSDSRPSYEQYF
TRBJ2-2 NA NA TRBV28 TGTGCCAGCAGTTTATTCGCAGGGACAGGGGAGCTGTTTTTT CASSLFAGTGELFF
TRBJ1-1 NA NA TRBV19 TGTGCCAGTAGTCCCCAGCACAGGGAAACTTTCTTT CASSPQHRETFF
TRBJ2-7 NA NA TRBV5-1 TGCGCCAGCAGCTTGGTACCGGCATCTAAGGACGAGCAGTACTTC CASSLVPASKDEQYF
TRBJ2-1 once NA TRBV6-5 TGTGCCAGCAGTTACGACAGGTTACACTACAATGAGCAGTTCTTC CASSYDRLHYNEQFF
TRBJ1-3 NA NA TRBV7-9 TGTGCCAGCAGCTTATTCACGGGGATACCTGGAAACACCATATATTTT CASSLFTGIPGNTIYF
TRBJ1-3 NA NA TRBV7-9 TGTGCCAGCAGCATCACTAGTCGGGGGCCTTACTCTGGAAACACCATATATTTT CASSITSRGPYSGNTIYF
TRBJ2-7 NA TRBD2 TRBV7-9 TGTGCCAGCAGCCCCGGGACTAGCAACACCTACGAGCAGTACTTC CASSPGTSNTYEQYF
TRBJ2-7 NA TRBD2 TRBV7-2 TGTGCCAGCAGCTTAACTAGCGGCTACGAGCAGTACTTC CASSLTSGYEQYF
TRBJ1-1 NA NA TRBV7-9 TGTGCCAGCAGCCCCCTCGGCGTCGGGCCGATGAACACTGAAGCTTTCTTT CASSPLGVGPMNTEAFF
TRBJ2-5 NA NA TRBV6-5 TGTGCCAGCAGTCGGGGACCCCGCCAAGAGACCCAGTACTTC CASSRGPRQETQYF
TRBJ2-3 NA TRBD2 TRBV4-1 TGCGCCAGCAGCCAAGGGGCTAGCGGGAGTTCAGATACGCAGTATTTT CASSQGASGSSDTQYF
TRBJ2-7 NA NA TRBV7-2 TGTGCCAGCAGCTCGACCGGGACGGCAAGCGAGCAGTACTTC CASSSTGTASEQYF
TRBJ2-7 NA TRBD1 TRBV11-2 TGTGCCAGCAGCTTAGGGAACAGGGGAAAGTACGAGCAGTACTTC CASSLGNRGKYEQYF
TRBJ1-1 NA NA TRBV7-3 TGTGCCAGCAGCCCCGGCCCCATGAACACTGAAGCTTTCTTT CASSPGPMNTEAFF
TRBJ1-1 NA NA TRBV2 TGTGCCAGCAGTGAGGGGACATACACTAACACTGAAGCTTTCTTT CASSEGTYTNTEAFF
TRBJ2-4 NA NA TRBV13 TGTGCCAGCAGCTTACCCTTAGGGGCTGCCTACTTC CASSLPLGAAYF
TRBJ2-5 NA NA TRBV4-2 TGTGCCAGCAGCCAAGGAGGAGGGGCCCTAAGGGAGACCCAGTACTTC CASSQGGGALRETQYF
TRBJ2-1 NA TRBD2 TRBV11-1 TGTGCCAGCAGTTGGCCCGGGACTAGCCCCGTCAATGAGCAGTTCTTC CASSWPGTSPVNEQFF
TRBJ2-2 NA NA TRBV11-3 TGTGCCAGCAGCTTAGCGGCCGGGGAGCTGTTTTTT CASSLAAGELFF
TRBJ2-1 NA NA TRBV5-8 TGTGCCAGCAGCCAACGTGGGACGCCAGACCGGTTCTTC CASSQRGTPDRFF
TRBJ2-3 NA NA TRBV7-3 TGTGCCAGCAGCTTAAAGACTAGTCCCACAGATACGCAGTATTTT CASSLKTSPTDTQYF
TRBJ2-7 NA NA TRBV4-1 TGCGCCAGCAGCCTAGTAGCGGACAGCTCCTACGAGCAGTACTTC CASSLVADSSYEQYF
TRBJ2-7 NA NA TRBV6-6 TGTGCCAGCACCTCCGGTATCGACGAGCAGTACTTC CASTSGIDEQYF
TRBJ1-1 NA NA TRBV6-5 TGTGCCAGCGGGATGGGGGGGAACACTGAAGCTTTCTTT CASGMGGNTEAFF
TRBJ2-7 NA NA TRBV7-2 TGTGCCAGCAGCGCATCTGTCCGGGGCCCCAGGCTCTACGAGCAGTACTTC CASSASVRGPRLYEQYF
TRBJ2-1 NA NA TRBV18 TGTGCCAGCTCACCACTGGGTCCCAATGAGCAGTTCTTC CASSPLGPNEQFF
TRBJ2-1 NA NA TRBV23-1 TGCGCCAGCAGTCAATCGAGGGGGAGGCAGCGCGAGTTCTCCTACAATGAGCAGTTCTTC CASSQSRGRQREFSYNEQFF
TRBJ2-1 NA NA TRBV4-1 TGCGCCAGCAGCCAAGAGGGAAGGAACGGCTACAATGAGCAGTTCTTC CASSQEGRNGYNEQFF
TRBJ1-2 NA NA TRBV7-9 TGTGCCAGCAGCTTAACTGACCAGGGTGGCTACACCTTC CASSLTDQGGYTF
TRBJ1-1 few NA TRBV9 TGTGCCAGCAGCCCTTGGGGGGGCGGTGGCACTGAAGCTTTCTTT CASSPWGGGGTEAFF
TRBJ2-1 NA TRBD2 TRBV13 TGTGCCAGCAGCCCACTGACGGGAGGGTACAATGAGCAGTTCTTC CASSPLTGGYNEQFF
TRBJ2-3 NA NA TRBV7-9 TGTGCCAGCAGCTTAAGGGTCGGGGTATTCACAGATACGCAGTATTTT CASSLRVGVFTDTQYF
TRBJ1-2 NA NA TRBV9 TGTGCCAGCAGCCCGTCAGGAGGGCCGCCCGGCCCTGGAGGCTACACCTTC CASSPSGGPPGPGGYTF
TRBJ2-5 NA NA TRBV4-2 TGTGCCAGCAGCCAAGGAGGGTCCGAGACCCAGTACTTC CASSQGGSETQYF
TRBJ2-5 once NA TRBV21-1 TGTGCCAGCAGCAAACAACCGGGGGCCCAGCGAGAGACCCAGTACTTC CASSKQPGAQRETQYF
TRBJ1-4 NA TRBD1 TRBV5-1 TGCGCCAGCAGCCCCGGGACAGGGGGATCGGTTAATGAAAAACTGTTTTTT CASSPGTGGSVNEKLFF